This T cell receptor (beta chain) appears in the sequencing data of a study of blood T cell repertoires in COVID-19. Across the study: The analysed material was cDNA or gDNA that came from T cells, B-cell-depleted T cells, or PBMCs.

Those who participated ranged in age from roughly 18 to 89 years and resided in about two dozen US areas. What the recovered Cohort 3 donors had was two negative PCRs, clearance, or symptom resolution. Original data processing: The authors estimated nucleated cell counts from reference gene primer amplification. The protocol was immunoSEQ multiplex PCR, while the TCRdb copy is restricted to in-frame clones and leaves out a portion. V and J calls and clone size are those listed in that table; D and trimming were worked out from the DNA. The sample includes under 300,000 clones, over 80% of them seen just once. The TCR was taken from a woman aged 18-35 years who had recovered from COVID-19. Input material: PBMCs or T cells enriched from blood (not recorded which).

The CDR3: CASSLTTGGTEAFF. The CDR3 DNA is TGTGCCAGCAGTTTAACGACAGGGGGGACTGAAGCTTTCTTT. The chain joins TRBV27 to TRBJ1-1, with 9 bases fitting TRBD1. CDR3 length: 14 amino acids. Germline CDR1 is MNHEY and CDR2 is SMNVEV (reference sequence). J lost 5 bases, V lost 2 bases, and 3 bases had no gene match.